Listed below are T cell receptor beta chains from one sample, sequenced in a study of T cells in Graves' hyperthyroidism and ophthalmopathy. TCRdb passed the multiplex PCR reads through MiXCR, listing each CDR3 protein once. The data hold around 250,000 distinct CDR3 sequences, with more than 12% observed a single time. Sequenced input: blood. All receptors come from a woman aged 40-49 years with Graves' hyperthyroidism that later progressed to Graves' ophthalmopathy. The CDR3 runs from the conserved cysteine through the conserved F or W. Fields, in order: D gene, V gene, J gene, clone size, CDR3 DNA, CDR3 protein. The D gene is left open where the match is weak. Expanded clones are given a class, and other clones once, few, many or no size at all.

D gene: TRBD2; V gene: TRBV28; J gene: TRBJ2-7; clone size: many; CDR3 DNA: TGTGCCAGCAGTTTATGGACTAGCGGGAGCTACGAGCAGTACTTC; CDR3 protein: CASSLWTSGSYEQYF
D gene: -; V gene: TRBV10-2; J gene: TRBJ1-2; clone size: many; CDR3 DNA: TGCGCCGCCTCCCGTGTTGGGACAAGATCTAACTATGGCTACACCTTC; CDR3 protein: CAASRVGTRSNYGYTF
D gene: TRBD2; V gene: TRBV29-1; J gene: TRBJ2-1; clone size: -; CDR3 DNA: TGCAGCGGGAGGGGCGGGGGGAGCTCCTACAATGAGCAGTTCTTC; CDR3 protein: CSGRGGGSSYNEQFF
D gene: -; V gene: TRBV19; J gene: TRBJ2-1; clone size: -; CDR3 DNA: TGTGCCAGCAGCCTGGGGACACGGGGGTACAATGAGCAGTTCTTC; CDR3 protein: CASSLGTRGYNEQFF
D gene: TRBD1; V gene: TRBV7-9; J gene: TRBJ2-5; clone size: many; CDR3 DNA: TGTGCCAGCAGCTCCGGGACAGGGGGTTTGGCTAGGTACTTC; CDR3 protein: CASSSGTGGLARYF
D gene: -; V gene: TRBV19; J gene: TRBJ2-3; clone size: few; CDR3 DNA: TGTGCCAGCCGCCCCGGTGCACGGGGCTGGGCCACAGATACGCAGTATTTT; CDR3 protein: CASRPGARGWATDTQYF
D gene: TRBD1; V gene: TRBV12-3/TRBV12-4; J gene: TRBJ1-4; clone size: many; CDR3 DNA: TGTGCCAGCAGTATGCTCCGGGACAGCAATTTTAATGAAAAACTGTTTTTT; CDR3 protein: CASSMLRDSNFNEKLFF
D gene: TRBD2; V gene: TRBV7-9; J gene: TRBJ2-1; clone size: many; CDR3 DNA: TGTGCCAGCACCCCCCGCGGGAGATCCGAGCAGTTCTTC; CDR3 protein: CASTPRGRSEQFF
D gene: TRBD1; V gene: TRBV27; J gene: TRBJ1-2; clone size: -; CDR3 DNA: TGTGCCAGCAGTTCCCCGGGACAGGGAATCTATGGCTACACCTTC; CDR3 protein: CASSSPGQGIYGYTF
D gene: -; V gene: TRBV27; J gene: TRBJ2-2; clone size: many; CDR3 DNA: TGTGCCAGCAGTTTATTTTCGAACACCGGGGAGCTGTTTTTT; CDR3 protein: CASSLFSNTGELFF
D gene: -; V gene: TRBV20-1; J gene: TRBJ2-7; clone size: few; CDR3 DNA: TGCAGTGCCCCCCCGCGGGACGAATCCTACGAGCAGTACTTC; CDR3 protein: CSAPPRDESYEQYF
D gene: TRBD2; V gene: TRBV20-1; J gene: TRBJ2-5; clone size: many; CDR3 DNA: TGCAGTGCTAGACTGGGACTAGTGGGTGAGACCCAGTACTTC; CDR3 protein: CSARLGLVGETQYF
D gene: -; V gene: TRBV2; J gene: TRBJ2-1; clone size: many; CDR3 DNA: TGTGCCAGCAACCCCTTCGAGGGTCCCTCCTACAATGAGCAGTTCTTC; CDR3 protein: CASNPFEGPSYNEQFF
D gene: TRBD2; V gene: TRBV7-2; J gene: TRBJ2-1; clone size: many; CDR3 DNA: TGTGCCAGCAGCTTAGTAGGACTAGCGGGAGTAAGCAATGAGCAGTTCTTC; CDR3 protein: CASSLVGLAGVSNEQFF
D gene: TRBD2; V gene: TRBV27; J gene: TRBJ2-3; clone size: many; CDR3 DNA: TGTGCCAGCAGTCGGGGACTAGACACAGATACGCAGTATTTT; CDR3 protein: CASSRGLDTDTQYF
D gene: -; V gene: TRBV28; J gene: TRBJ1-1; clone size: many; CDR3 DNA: TGTGCCAGCAGTTATCTGCAGAACACTGAAGCTTTCTTT; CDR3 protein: CASSYLQNTEAFF
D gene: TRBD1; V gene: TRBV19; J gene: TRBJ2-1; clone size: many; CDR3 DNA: TGTGCCAGTAGTAATACGGGACAGCCCTACAATGAGCAGTTCTTC; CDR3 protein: CASSNTGQPYNEQFF
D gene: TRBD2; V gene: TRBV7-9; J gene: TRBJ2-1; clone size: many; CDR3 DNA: TGTGCCAGCAGCACCGGGACTAGCGGGACATATGGCAATGAGCAGTTCTTC; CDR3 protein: CASSTGTSGTYGNEQFF
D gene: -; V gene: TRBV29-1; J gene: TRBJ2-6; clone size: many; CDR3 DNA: TGCAGCGTTGTGGTCGCCACAGGGCTTCTTGTAAGCTCTGGGGCCAACGTCCTGACTTTC; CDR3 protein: CSVVVATGLLVSSGANVLTF
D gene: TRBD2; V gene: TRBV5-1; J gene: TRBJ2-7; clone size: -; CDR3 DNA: TGCGACAGCAGCTTTGATCACGGGAGGGCCGTATCCTACGGGCAGTACTTC; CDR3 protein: CDSSFDHGRAVSYGQYF
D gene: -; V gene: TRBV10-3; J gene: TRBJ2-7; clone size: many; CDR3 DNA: TGTGCCATCAGTGAGTCACTAGCTTCGAGCGAGCAGTACTTC; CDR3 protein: CAISESLASSEQYF
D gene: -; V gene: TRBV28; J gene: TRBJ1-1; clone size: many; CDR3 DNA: TGTGCCAGCAGTTTACAGAGGGCTGAAGCTTTCTTT; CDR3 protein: CASSLQRAEAFF
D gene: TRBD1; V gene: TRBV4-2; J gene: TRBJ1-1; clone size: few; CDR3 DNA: TGTGCCAGCAGCCAAGATAAGACAGGGGGCCTTTTTAACACTGAAGCTTTCTTT; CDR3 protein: CASSQDKTGGLFNTEAFF
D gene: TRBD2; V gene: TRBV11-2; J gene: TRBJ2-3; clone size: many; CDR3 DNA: TGTGCCAGCAGCCCCGGGACTAGCGGGAGCGGTGGCACAGATACGCAGTATTTT; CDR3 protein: CASSPGTSGSGGTDTQYF
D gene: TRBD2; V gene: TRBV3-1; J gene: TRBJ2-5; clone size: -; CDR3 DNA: TGTGCCAGCAGCCGTCAGGGTCTAGCGGGAGAGACCCAGTACTTC; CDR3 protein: CASSRQGLAGETQYF
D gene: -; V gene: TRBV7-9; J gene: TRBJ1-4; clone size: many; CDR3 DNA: TGTGCCAGCAGCTTAGCAATCACACAGACAACTAATGAAAAACTGTTTTTT; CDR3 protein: CASSLAITQTTNEKLFF
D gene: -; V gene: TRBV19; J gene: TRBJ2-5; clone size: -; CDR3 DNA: TGTGCGAGTAGTATCAACGCGTACCAAGAGACCCAGTACTTC; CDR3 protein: CASSINAYQETQYF
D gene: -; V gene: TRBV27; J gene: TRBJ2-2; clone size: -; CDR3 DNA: TGTGCCAGCAGTTCCCTATTAGAGAAGCTAGGGGAGCTGTTTTTT; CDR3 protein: CASSSLLEKLGELFF
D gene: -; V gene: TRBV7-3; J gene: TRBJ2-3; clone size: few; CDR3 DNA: TGTGCCAGCAGCCCCATTATCACAGATACGCAGTATTTT; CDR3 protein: CASSPIITDTQYF
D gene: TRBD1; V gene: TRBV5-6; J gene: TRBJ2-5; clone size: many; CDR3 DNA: TGTGCCAGCAGCTTGACCGGACAGGGGGCGATTTTCCCTGGAGAGACCCAGTACTTC; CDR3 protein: CASSLTGQGAIFPGETQYF
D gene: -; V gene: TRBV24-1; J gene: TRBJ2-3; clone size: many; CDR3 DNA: TGTGCCACCAGTGCCCTTACGGATACGCAGTATTTT; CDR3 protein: CATSALTDTQYF
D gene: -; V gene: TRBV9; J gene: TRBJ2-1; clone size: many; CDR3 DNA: TGTGCCAGCAGCGAGAGAGGGGATGGAGGGGTTGAGCAGTTCTTC; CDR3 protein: CASSERGDGGVEQFF
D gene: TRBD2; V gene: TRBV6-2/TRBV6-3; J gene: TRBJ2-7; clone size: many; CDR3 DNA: TGTGCCAGCAGTTACGCGGCTAGCGGGAGGACAGAGCAGTACTTC; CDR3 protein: CASSYAASGRTEQYF
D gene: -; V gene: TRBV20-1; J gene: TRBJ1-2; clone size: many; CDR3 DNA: TGCAGTGCTAATTCGAGGGTTAACTATGGCTACACCTTC; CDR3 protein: CSANSRVNYGYTF
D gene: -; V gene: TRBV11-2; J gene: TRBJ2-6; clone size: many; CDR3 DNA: TGTGCCAGCAGCTTTACAGGGTATGGGGCCAACGTCCTGACTTTC; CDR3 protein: CASSFTGYGANVLTF
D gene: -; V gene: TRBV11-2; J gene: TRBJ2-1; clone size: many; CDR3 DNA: TGTGCCAGCAGCTCAATCAAGAACAATGAGCAGTTCTTC; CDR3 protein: CASSSIKNNEQFF
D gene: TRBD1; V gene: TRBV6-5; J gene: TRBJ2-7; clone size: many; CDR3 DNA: TGTGCCAGCAGTTACTACCCGACAGGGATGGCCCCAGCCTACGAGCAGTACTTC; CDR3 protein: CASSYYPTGMAPAYEQYF
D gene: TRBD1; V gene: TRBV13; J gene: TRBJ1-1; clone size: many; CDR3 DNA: TGTGCCAGCAGCGGGACAGGGCACCAAGAAGCTTTCTTT; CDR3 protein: CASSGTGHQEAFF
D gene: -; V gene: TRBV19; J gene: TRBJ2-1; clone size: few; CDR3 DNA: TGTGCCAGTAGACATCCGGGGAATGAGCAGTTCTTC; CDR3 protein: CASRHPGNEQFF
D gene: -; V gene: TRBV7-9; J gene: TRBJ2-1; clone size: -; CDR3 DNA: TGTGCCAGCAGCCGAAGTGAGGAGAAGGAGTTCTTC; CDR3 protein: CASSRSEEKEFF
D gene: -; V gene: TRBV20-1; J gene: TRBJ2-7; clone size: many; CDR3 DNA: TGCAGAGGGGCGGCTCTGGCCTGCTCCTACGAGCAGTACTTC; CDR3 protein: CRGAALACSYEQYF
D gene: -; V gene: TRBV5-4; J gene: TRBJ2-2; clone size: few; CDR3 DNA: TGTGCCAGCTCCCGGCAGGGGTTAAGCACCGGGGAGCTGTTTTTT; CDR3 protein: CASSRQGLSTGELFF
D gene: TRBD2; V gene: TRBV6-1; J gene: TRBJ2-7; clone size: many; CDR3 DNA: TGTGCCAGCAGATCGGGACTAGCGGGGGACGAGCAGTACTTC; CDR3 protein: CASRSGLAGDEQYF
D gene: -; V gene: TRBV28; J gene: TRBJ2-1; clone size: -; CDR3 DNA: TGTGCCAGCAGCCCCGGGAGTTACAATGAGCAGTTCTTC; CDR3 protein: CASSPGSYNEQFF
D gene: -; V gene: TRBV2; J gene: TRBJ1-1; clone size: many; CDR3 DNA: TGTGCCAGTCAAGGGAACACTGAAGCTTTCTTT; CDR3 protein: CASQGNTEAFF
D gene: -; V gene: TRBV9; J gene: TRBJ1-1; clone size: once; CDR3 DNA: TGTGCCAGCAGCGTAGAAGGACAGCTGGTGAACACTGAAGCTTTCTTT; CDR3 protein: CASSVEGQLVNTEAFF
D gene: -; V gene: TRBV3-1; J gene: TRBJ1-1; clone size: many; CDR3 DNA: TGTGCCAGCAGACTTCAGGGGATGGGCACTGAAGCTTTCTTT; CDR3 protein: CASRLQGMGTEAFF
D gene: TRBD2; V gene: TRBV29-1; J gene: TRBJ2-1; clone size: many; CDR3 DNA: TGCAGCGTTCGGGCGGGGACTACACTGGGAAATGAGCAGTTCTTC; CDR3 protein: CSVRAGTTLGNEQFF
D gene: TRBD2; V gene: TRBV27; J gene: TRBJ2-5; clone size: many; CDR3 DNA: TGTGCCAGCAGTTTATTGAGCGGGAGCTCTACAAAAGAGACCCAGTACTTC; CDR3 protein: CASSLLSGSSTKETQYF
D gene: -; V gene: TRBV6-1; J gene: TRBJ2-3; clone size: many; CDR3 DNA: TGTGCCAGCAGAAAGGAGAACGGGAAGGGGTCCACGCAGTATTTT; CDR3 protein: CASRKENGKGSTQYF
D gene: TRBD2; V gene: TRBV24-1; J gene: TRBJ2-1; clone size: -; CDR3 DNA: TGTGCCACCAGTGATTTCAGCTCAGCGGGAGTGCACAATGAGCAGTTCTTC; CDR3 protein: CATSDFSSAGVHNEQFF